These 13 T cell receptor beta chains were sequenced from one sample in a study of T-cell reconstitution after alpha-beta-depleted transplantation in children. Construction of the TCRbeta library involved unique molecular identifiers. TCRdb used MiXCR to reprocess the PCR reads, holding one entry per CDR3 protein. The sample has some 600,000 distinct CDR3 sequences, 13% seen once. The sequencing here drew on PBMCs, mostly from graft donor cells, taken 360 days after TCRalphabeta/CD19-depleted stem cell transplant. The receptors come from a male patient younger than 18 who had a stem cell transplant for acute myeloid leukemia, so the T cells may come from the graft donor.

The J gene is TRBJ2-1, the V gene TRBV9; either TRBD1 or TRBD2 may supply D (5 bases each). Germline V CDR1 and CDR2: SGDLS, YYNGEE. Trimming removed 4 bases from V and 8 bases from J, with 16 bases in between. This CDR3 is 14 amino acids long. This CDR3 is CASSPGTHPHEQFF. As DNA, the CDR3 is TGTGCCAGCAGCCCCGGGACCCACCCCCATGAGCAGTTCTTC.

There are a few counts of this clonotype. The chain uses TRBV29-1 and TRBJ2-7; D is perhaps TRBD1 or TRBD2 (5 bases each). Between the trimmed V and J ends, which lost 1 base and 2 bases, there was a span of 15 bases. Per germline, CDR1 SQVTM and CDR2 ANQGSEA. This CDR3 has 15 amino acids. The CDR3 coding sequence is TGCAGCGTTGAAGTACCGGGACGGAAACCCTACGAGCAGTACTTC. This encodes CSVEVPGRKPYEQYF.

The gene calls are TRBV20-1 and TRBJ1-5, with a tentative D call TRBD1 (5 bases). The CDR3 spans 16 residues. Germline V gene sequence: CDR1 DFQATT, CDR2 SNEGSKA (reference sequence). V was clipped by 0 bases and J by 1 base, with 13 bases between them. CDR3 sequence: CSARDLQGGSNQPQHF. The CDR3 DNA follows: TGCAGTGCTAGAGATTTGCAGGGAGGGAGCAATCAGCCCCAGCATTTT.

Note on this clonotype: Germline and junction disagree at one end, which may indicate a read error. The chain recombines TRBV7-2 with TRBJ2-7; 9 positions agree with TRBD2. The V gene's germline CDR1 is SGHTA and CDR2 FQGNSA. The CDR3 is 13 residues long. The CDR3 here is CASSLGGASGKGF. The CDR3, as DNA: TGTGCCAGCAGCTTAGGGGGGGCTAGCGGGAAGGGGTTC.

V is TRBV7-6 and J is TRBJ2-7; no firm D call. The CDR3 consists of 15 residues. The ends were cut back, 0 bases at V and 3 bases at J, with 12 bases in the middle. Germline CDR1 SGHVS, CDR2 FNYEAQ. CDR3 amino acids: CASSLAYGVHYEQYF. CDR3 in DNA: TGTGCCAGCAGCTTAGCTTATGGGGTCCACTACGAGCAGTACTTC.

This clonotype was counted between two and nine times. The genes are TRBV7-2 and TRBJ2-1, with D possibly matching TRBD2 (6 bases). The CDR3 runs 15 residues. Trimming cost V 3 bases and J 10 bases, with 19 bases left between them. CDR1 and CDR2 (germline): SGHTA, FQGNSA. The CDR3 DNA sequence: TGTGCCAGCAGCTTTCCGGGACTCGATCTGATGGAGCAGTTCTTC. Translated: CASSFPGLDLMEQFF.

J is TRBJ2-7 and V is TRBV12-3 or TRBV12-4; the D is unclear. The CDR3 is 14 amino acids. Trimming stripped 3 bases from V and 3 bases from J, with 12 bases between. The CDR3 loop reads CASSFETTYYEQYF. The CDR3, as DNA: TGTGCCAGCAGTTTCGAGACAACTTACTACGAGCAGTACTTC.

The CDR3 region is CASSLDSIYSNQPQHF. The CDR3 region has the DNA TGTGCCAGCAGTTTAGACAGCATCTATAGCAATCAGCCCCAGCATTTT. This chain uses TRBV12-3 or TRBV12-4 with TRBJ1-5; D is unresolved. Trimming removed 1 base from V and 0 bases from J, with 10 bases in between. The CDR3 is 16 residues long.

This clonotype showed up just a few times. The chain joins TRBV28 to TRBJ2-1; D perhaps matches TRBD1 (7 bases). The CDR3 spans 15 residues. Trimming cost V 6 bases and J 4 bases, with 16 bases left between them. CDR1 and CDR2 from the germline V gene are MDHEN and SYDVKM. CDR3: CASSRGTDFYNEQFF. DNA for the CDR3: TGTGCCAGCAGCCGCGGGACAGACTTTTACAATGAGCAGTTCTTC.

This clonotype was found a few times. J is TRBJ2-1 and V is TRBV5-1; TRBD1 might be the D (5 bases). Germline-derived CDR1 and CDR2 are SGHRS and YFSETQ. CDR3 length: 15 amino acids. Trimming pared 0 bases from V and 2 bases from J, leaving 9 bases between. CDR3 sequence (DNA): TGCGCCAGCAGCTTGGACAGGCCTACCTACAATGAGCAGTTCTTC. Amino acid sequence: CASSLDRPTYNEQFF.

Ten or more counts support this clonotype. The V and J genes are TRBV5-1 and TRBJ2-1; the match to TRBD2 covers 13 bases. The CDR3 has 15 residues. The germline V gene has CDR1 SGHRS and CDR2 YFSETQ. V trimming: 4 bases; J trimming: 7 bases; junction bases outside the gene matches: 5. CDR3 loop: CASSPGLAGRNEQFF. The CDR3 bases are TGCGCCAGCAGCCCGGGACTAGCGGGAAGGAATGAGCAGTTCTTC.

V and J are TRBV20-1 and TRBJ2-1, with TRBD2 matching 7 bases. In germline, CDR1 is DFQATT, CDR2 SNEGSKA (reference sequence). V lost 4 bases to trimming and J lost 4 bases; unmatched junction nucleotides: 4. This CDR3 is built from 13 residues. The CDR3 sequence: CSAKAGKYNEQFF. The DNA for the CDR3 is TGCAGTGCTAAAGCGGGAAAATACAATGAGCAGTTCTTC.

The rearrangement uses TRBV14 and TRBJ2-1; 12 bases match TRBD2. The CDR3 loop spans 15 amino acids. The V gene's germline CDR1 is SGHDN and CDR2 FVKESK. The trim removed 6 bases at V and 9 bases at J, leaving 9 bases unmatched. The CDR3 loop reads CASSRRLAGVSEQFF. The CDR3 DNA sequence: TGTGCCAGCAGTCGTCGACTAGCGGGAGTTAGTGAGCAGTTCTTC.